These T cell receptor beta chains were read from a single sample in a study of T cell responses to AZD1222 COVID-19 vaccine. TCRdb's copy holds only in-frame clones and misses some; the assay was immunoSEQ multiplex PCR. The sample has over 120,000 clones; around 90% are singletons. Sequencing used peripheral blood, obtained on day 0 of AZD1222 vaccination. These receptors were taken from an adult in good health. CDR3s include the opening cysteine and the closing phenylalanine or tryptophan. Each record gives: V gene, J gene, clone size, D gene, CDR3 length, CDR3 DNA, CDR3 protein. D genes are given only for firm matches. Not every row has a clone size; where given, it reads once, few, many or a size class.

V: TRBV5-6; J: TRBJ1-6; size: .; D: TRBD1; length: 16; DNA: TGTGCCAGCAGCCTGGGGGCAGGGGGTGGTAATTCACCCCTCCACTTT; CDR3: CASSLGAGGGNSPLHF
V: TRBV3-1/TRBV3-2; J: TRBJ1-1; size: .; D: .; length: 19; DNA: TGTGCCAGCAGCCAAATTGGGAGGGCGGGCTACGCTGCCGGCACTGAAGCTTTCTTT; CDR3: CASSQIGRAGYAAGTEAFF
V: TRBV11-2; J: TRBJ1-1; size: once; D: .; length: 14; DNA: TGTGCCAGCAGGCTTAGGTCGATGAACACTGAAGCTTTCTTT; CDR3: CASRLRSMNTEAFF
V: TRBV5-1; J: TRBJ2-7; size: .; D: TRBD2; length: 15; DNA: TGCGCCAGCAGCTTGTCAGGACTAGCGGGACAAGAGCAGTACTTC; CDR3: CASSLSGLAGQEQYF
V: TRBV5-4; J: TRBJ1-6; size: .; D: .; length: 16; DNA: TGTGCCAGCAGCTCTCGTGGGCAGCCATATAATTCACCCCTCCACTTT; CDR3: CASSSRGQPYNSPLHF
V: TRBV7-3; J: TRBJ2-5; size: .; D: TRBD2; length: 15; DNA: TGTGCCAGCAGCCCACTAGCGGGGGGTAGCCAGACCCAGTACTTC; CDR3: CASSPLAGGSQTQYF
V: TRBV25-1; J: TRBJ1-1; size: .; D: TRBD1; length: 15; DNA: TGTGCCAGCAGTGAAGGGGACAGGATGAACACTGAAGCTTTCTTT; CDR3: CASSEGDRMNTEAFF
V: TRBV5-6; J: TRBJ2-2; size: .; D: .; length: 12; DNA: TGTGCCAGCAGCCTCTACAGGGGGGAGCTGTTTTTT; CDR3: CASSLYRGELFF
V: TRBV19; J: TRBJ1-3; size: once; D: TRBD1; length: 15; DNA: TGTGCCAGTCCCCAGGGACAGGGCCATGGAAACACCATATATTTT; CDR3: CASPQGQGHGNTIYF
V: TRBV28; J: TRBJ2-2; size: .; D: .; length: 11; DNA: TGTGCCAGCAGTGTCACCGGGGAGCTGTTTTTT; CDR3: CASSVTGELFF
V: TRBV7-2; J: TRBJ2-5; size: .; D: .; length: 13; DNA: TGTGCCAGCAGCTTGCAGGTGCAAGAGACCCAGTACTTC; CDR3: CASSLQVQETQYF
V: TRBV19; J: TRBJ1-1; size: .; D: TRBD1; length: 15; DNA: TGTGCCAGTAGTCCAACAGGGGGGCCGGGCACTGAAGCTTTCTTT; CDR3: CASSPTGGPGTEAFF
V: TRBV7-8; J: TRBJ2-7; size: .; D: .; length: 14; DNA: TGTGCCAGCAGCTTAGCCGGGGATATCGACGAGCAGTACTTC; CDR3: CASSLAGDIDEQYF
V: TRBV5-4; J: TRBJ2-5; size: .; D: .; length: 14; DNA: TGTGCCAGCAGCTTTGTGGGCACCCAGGAGACCCAGTACTTC; CDR3: CASSFVGTQETQYF
V: TRBV5-1; J: TRBJ1-2; size: .; D: .; length: 15; DNA: TGCGCCAGCAGCTTGTCTACAGGGAGAAACTATGGCTACACCTTC; CDR3: CASSLSTGRNYGYTF
V: TRBV7-2; J: TRBJ2-7; size: .; D: .; length: 13; DNA: TGTGCCAGCAGCCCCCAGGCAAGCTACGAGCAGTACTTC; CDR3: CASSPQASYEQYF
V: TRBV6-2/TRBV6-3; J: TRBJ2-3; size: .; D: .; length: 15; DNA: TGTGCCAGCAGTAAATTGAGGGGGGGCACAGATACGCAGTATTTT; CDR3: CASSKLRGGTDTQYF
V: TRBV5-1; J: TRBJ1-6; size: .; D: .; length: 15; DNA: TGCGCCAGCAGCTTGGCCGGGGCTGAGAGGTCACCCCTCCACTTT; CDR3: CASSLAGAERSPLHF
V: TRBV7-9; J: TRBJ2-5; size: .; D: .; length: 16; DNA: TGTGCCAGCAGCTTACCCGGGACTCGACCCCAAGAGACCCAGTACTTC; CDR3: CASSLPGTRPQETQYF
V: TRBV7-2; J: TRBJ1-2; size: .; D: TRBD1; length: 18; DNA: TGTGCCAGCAGCTTAGCCGGACAGGGAGCTTACTATCACTATGGCTACACCTTC; CDR3: CASSLAGQGAYYHYGYTF
V: TRBV5-4; J: TRBJ1-3; size: .; D: .; length: 17; DNA: TGTGCCAGCAGCTCGAAGGCTGACGGACACTCTGGAAACACCATATATTTT; CDR3: CASSSKADGHSGNTIYF
V: TRBV25-1; J: TRBJ1-6; size: .; D: .; length: 15; DNA: TGTGCCAGCCGAACTAGGGGGATTTATAATTCACCCCTCCACTTT; CDR3: CASRTRGIYNSPLHF
V: TRBV19; J: TRBJ1-2; size: .; D: TRBD1; length: 14; DNA: TGTGCCAGTAGTATGAACGACAGGGACTATGGCTACACCTTC; CDR3: CASSMNDRDYGYTF
V: TRBV12-5; J: TRBJ1-5; size: .; D: .; length: 15; DNA: TGTGCTAGTGGTTTCGGAATCTATAGCAATCAGCCCCAGCATTTT; CDR3: CASGFGIYSNQPQHF
V: TRBV5-4; J: TRBJ2-7; size: .; D: TRBD2; length: 14; DNA: TGTGCCAGCAGCGTACTAGCGGGGACCTACGAGCAGTACTTC; CDR3: CASSVLAGTYEQYF